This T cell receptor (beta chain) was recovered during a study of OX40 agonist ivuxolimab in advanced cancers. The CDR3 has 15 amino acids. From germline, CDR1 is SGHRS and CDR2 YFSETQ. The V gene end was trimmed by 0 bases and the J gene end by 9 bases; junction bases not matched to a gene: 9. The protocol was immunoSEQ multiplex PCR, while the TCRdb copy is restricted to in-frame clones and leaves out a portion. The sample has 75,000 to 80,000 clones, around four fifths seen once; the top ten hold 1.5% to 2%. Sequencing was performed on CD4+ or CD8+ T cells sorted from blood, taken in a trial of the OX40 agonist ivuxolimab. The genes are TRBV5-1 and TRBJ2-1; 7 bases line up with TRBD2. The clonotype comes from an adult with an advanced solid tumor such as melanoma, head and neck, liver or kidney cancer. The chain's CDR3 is CASSLVGGGSSEQFF. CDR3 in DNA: TGCGCCAGCAGCTTGGTGGGCGGGGGATCTAGTGAGCAGTTCTTC.